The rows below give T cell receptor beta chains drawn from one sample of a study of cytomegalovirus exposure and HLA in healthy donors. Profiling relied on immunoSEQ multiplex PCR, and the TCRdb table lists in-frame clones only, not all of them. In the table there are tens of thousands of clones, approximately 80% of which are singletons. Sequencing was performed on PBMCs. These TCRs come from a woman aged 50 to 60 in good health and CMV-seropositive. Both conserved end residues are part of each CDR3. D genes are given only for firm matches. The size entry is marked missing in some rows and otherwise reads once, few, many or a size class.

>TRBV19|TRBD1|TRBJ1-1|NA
CASTPQSGTGYTEAFF
TGTGCCAGTACCCCTCAATCAGGGACAGGCTACACTGAAGCTTTCTTT
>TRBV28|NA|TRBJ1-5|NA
CATGDQPQHF
TGTGCCACCGGGGATCAGCCCCAGCATTTT
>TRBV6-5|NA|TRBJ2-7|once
CASSYSRTEYEQYF
TGTGCCAGCAGTTACTCCAGGACAGAGTACGAGCAGTACTTC
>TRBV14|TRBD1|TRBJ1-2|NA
CASSQGNRGGYGYTF
TGTGCCAGCAGCCAGGGAAACAGGGGTGGCTATGGCTACACCTTC
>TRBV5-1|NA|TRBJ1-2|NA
CASSLGQDNYGYTF
TGCGCCAGCAGCTTGGGACAGGATAACTATGGCTACACCTTC
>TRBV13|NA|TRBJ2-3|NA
CASSQITRATDTQYF
TGTGCCAGCAGCCAAATCACCAGGGCGACAGATACGCAGTATTTT
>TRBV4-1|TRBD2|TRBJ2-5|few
CASSPLAGVPETQYF
TGCGCCAGCAGCCCCCTAGCGGGAGTTCCAGAGACCCAGTACTTC
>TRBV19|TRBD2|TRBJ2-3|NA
CASRYGLAGTDTQYF
TGTGCCAGTAGATACGGACTAGCGGGCACAGATACGCAGTATTTT
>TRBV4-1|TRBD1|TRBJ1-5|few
CASSQGEGDRGQPQHF
TGCGCCAGCAGCCAAGGGGAAGGGGACAGGGGACAACCCCAGCATTTT
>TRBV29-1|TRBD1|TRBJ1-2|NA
CSFRTGPYGYTF
TGCAGCTTTAGGACAGGGCCCTATGGCTACACCTTC
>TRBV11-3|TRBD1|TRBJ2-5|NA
CASSLDDGTDRFETQYF
TGTGCCAGCAGCTTAGATGATGGGACAGATCGTTTCGAGACCCAGTACTTC
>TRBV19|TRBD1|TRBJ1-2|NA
CASSMDRGYYGYTF
TGTGCCAGTAGTATGGACAGGGGGTACTATGGCTACACCTTC
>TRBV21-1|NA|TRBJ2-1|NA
CATATNNEQFF
TGTGCCACCGCCACAAACAATGAGCAGTTCTTC
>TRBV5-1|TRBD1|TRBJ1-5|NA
CASSLGDRGNQPQHF
TGCGCCAGCAGCTTGGGTGACAGGGGCAATCAGCCCCAGCATTTT
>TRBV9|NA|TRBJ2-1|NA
CASSVGSGGNEQFF
TGTGCCAGCAGCGTAGGTAGTGGGGGGAATGAGCAGTTCTTC
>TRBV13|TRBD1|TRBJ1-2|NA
CASSSSPRDRACTF
TGTGCCAGCAGCTCTAGCCCCCGGGACAGGGCTTGCACCTTC